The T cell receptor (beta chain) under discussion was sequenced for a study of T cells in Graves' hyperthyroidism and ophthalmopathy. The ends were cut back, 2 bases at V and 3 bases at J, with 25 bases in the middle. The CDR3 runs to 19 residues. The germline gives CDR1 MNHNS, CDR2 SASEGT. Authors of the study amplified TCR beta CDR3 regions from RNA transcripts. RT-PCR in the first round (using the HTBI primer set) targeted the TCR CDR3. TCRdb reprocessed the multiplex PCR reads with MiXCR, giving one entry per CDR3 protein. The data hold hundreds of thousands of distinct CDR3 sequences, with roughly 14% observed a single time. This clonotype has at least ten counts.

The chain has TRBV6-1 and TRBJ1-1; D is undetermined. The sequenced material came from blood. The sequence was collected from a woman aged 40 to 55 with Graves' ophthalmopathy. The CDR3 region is CASSERSGFSDIGDTEAFF. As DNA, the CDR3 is TGTGCCAGCAGTGAACGCTCGGGTTTTTCAGACATTGGGGACACTGAAGCTTTCTTT.